Listed below are T cell receptor beta chains from one sample, sequenced in a study of blood T cell repertoires in COVID-19. Sequenced by immunoSEQ multiplex PCR; TCRdb stores in-frame clones only, minus some. The profile shows a few hundred thousand clones, around 80% of them singletons. Specimen: peripheral blood. Receptors originate from a human donor in a cohort sampled during active COVID-19. CDR3s include the opening cysteine and the closing phenylalanine or tryptophan. The D gene is left open where the match is weak. Not every row has a clone size; where given, it reads once, few, many or a size class.

TRBD2 TRBJ2-2 TRBV4-1 few CASSPGLARVYGELFF TGCGCCAGCAGCCCGGGACTAGCTCGTGTATATGGGGAGCTGTTTTTT
TRBD2 TRBJ2-7 TRBV4-3 . CASSQGLAGSFSYEQYF TGCGCCAGCAGCCAGGGACTAGCGGGGTCCTTCTCCTACGAGCAGTACTTC
. TRBJ2-2 TRBV9 . CASSVVGRTGELFF TGTGCCAGCAGCGTAGTGGGGCGGACCGGGGAGCTGTTTTTT
TRBD2 TRBJ2-2 TRBV5-1 . CASFPGGNTGELFF TGCGCCAGCTTTCCGGGGGGAAACACCGGGGAGCTGTTTTTT
TRBD1 TRBJ1-2 TRBV30 . CAWGTEGYTF TGTGCCTGGGGGACAGAAGGCTACACCTTC
. TRBJ2-7 TRBV19 . CASSWARGGGYEQYF TGTGCCAGTAGCTGGGCCCGGGGAGGGGGCTACGAGCAGTACTTC
TRBD1 TRBJ2-1 TRBV6-5 . CASSYSTGSGQFF TGTGCCAGCAGTTACTCGACAGGGTCGGGGCAGTTCTTC
. TRBJ1-3 TRBV18 once CASSQQPSGNTIYF TGTGCCAGCTCACAACAGCCCTCTGGAAACACCATATATTTT
. TRBJ2-1 TRBV27 . CASLESVRVTYNEQFF TGTGCCAGCCTCGAATCCGTACGGGTCACCTACAATGAGCAGTTCTTC
TRBD1 TRBJ1-5 TRBV27 . CASSIQQGEDFNQPQHF TGTGCCAGCAGTATTCAACAGGGGGAGGATTTCAATCAGCCCCAGCATTTT
TRBD2 TRBJ2-7 TRBV5-1 . CASAITSGTYEQYF TGCGCCAGCGCCATTACTAGCGGGACCTACGAGCAGTACTTC
. TRBJ2-5 TRBV5-1 . CASSLRVQETQYF TGCGCCAGCAGTTTGCGCGTCCAAGAGACCCAGTACTTC
. TRBJ2-7 TRBV29-1 . CSEEGRGSSYEQYF TGCAGCGAGGAGGGACGGGGGAGCTCCTACGAGCAGTACTTC
TRBD2 TRBJ2-1 TRBV4-1 . CASSQVWLREGRSPEQFF TGCGCCAGCAGCCAAGTTTGGCTCCGGGAGGGCCGTAGTCCTGAGCAGTTCTTC
. TRBJ2-7 TRBV11-3 . CASSLGQNYEQYF TGTGCCAGCAGCTTAGGGCAGAACTACGAGCAGTACTTC
TRBD1 TRBJ2-1 TRBV29-1 . CSVRQGGHNEQFF TGCAGCGTCCGACAGGGTGGACACAATGAGCAGTTCTTC
TRBD1 TRBJ2-1 TRBV3-1/TRBV3-2 . CASSQTGGLNEQFF TGTGCCAGCAGCCAGACAGGGGGTCTGAATGAGCAGTTCTTC
TRBD1 TRBJ1-2 TRBV9 . CASSFSDRGYGYTF TGTGCCAGCAGCTTTTCGGACAGGGGCTATGGCTACACCTTC
. TRBJ1-1 TRBV28 . CACRGATYMNTEAFF TGTGCCTGCCGGGGTGCGACCTACATGAACACTGAAGCTTTCTTT
. TRBJ2-7 TRBV7-3 . CASSLSGTETYEQYF TGTGCCAGCAGCTTAAGCGGGACAGAAACCTACGAGCAGTACTTC
TRBD1 TRBJ1-6 TRBV18 once CASSETGVNSPLHF TGTGCCAGCTCCGAGACAGGGGTAAATTCACCCCTCCACTTT
. TRBJ1-3 TRBV20-1 . CSASERRWQSSGNTIYF TGCAGTGCTAGTGAGCGGCGTTGGCAGAGCTCTGGAAACACCATATATTTT
TRBD1 TRBJ2-1 TRBV24-1 . CATSDPGQGASYEQFF TGTGCCACCAGTGACCCTGGACAGGGGGCTAGCTATGAGCAGTTCTTC
. TRBJ1-1 TRBV13 . CASSPPTGNTEAFF TGTGCCAGCAGCCCGCCTACCGGGAACACTGAAGCTTTCTTT
. TRBJ1-2 TRBV5-1 . CASSPGAGWDGYTF TGCGCCAGCAGCCCCGGGGCGGGGTGGGATGGCTACACCTTC
. TRBJ1-1 TRBV3-1/TRBV3-2 . CASSQGPGQRAEAFF TGTGCCAGCAGCCAGGGACCGGGACAAAGGGCTGAAGCTTTCTTT
. TRBJ2-1 TRBV11-3 . CASSLGSALTYNEQFF TGTGCCAGCAGCTTAGGTTCAGCGCTGACCTACAATGAGCAGTTCTTC
. TRBJ1-6 TRBV5-4 . CASSLGHEEGSPLHF TGTGCCAGCAGCTTAGGACATGAGGAGGGATCACCCCTCCACTTT
TRBD2 TRBJ2-5 TRBV24-1 few CATSDAMGGGTQETQYF TGTGCCACCAGTGATGCCATGGGGGGAGGGACCCAAGAGACCCAGTACTTC
TRBD1 TRBJ1-5 TRBV24-1 . CATSDLDRDQPQHF TGTGCCACCAGTGATTTGGACAGGGATCAGCCCCAGCATTTT
TRBD1 TRBJ2-2 TRBV29-1 once CSAMYVPGGEGGELFF TGCAGCGCCATGTACGTGCCAGGGGGCGAAGGCGGGGAGCTGTTTTTT
. TRBJ2-1 TRBV5-6 . CASSFAGRRGQFF TGTGCCAGCAGCTTCGCGGGGCGCCGGGGTCAGTTCTTC
. TRBJ1-1 TRBV10-3 . CAITYGRDTEAFF TGTGCCATCACGTACGGCAGGGACACTGAAGCTTTCTTT
. TRBJ2-1 TRBV5-5 . CASSLGWRNSYNEQFF TGTGCCAGCAGCCTCGGGTGGCGGAACTCCTACAATGAGCAGTTCTTC
. TRBJ1-5 TRBV19 . CASTNSNQPQHF TGTGCCAGTACTAATAGCAATCAGCCCCAGCATTTT
. TRBJ2-7 TRBV7-7 . CASSASTGPYEQYF TGTGCTAGCAGCGCCTCGACAGGTCCCTACGAGCAGTACTTC
TRBD2 TRBJ2-1 TRBV28 . CASSWSSGGAAEQFF TGTGCCAGCAGCTGGAGTAGCGGGGGGGCCGCTGAGCAGTTCTTC
TRBD1 TRBJ1-2 TRBV6-5 . CASSPDRGNYGYTF TGTGCCAGCAGCCCGGACAGGGGTAACTATGGCTACACCTTC
. TRBJ2-7 TRBV19 . CAAGGDSYEQYF TGTGCCGCCGGAGGGGACTCCTACGAGCAGTACTTC
. TRBJ1-1 TRBV6-2/TRBV6-3 few CASSYSWAWGEAFF TGTGCCAGCAGTTACTCCTGGGCCTGGGGCGAAGCTTTCTTT